Each of the 32 T cell receptor beta chains below was sequenced from the same sample in a study of blood T cell repertoires in COVID-19. Method: immunoSEQ multiplex PCR; TCRdb's copy keeps in-frame clones and lacks some. The sample yields 70,000 to 80,000 clones, 82% seen once. The source material was peripheral blood. The source of these receptors is a woman aged 80 or over with acute or convalescent COVID-19.

This clone showed up just once. The V call is TRBV5-1, the J call TRBJ1-4; 9 positions agree with TRBD1. Germline lookup yields CDR1 SGHRS and CDR2 YFSETQ. The V gene end was trimmed by 4 bases and the J gene end by 8 bases; junction bases not matched to a gene: 21. CDR3 length: 19 residues. Here the CDR3 DNA reads TGCGCCAGCAGCCGGGTCCCGTTGGGGGACAGGGCGGTGGAAGAAAAACTGTTTTTT. Protein product: CASSRVPLGDRAVEEKLFF.

This rearrangement joins TRBV10-3 to TRBJ2-1; 7 bases line up with TRBD1. CDR1 and CDR2 (germline): ENHRY, SYGVKD. The CDR3 covers 14 residues. V shed 7 bases, J shed 7 bases, and the junction held 10 bases outside the gene matches. DNA for the CDR3: TGTGCCATCAATCCGGGACAGCCTAGGAATGAGCAGTTCTTC. Translating it yields CAINPGQPRNEQFF.

This clone was detected once. V and J are TRBV5-8 and TRBJ2-4; 8 nucleotides align to TRBD2. The CDR3 extends over 17 amino acids. CDR1 is SGHTS and CDR2 is YDEGEE in the germline V gene. The V gene end was trimmed by 4 bases and the J gene end by 2 bases; junction bases not matched to a gene: 11. The CDR3 coding sequence is TGTGCCAGCAGCCTGTGGACTAGCTGGGTTTCCAAAAACATTCAGTACTTC. Translation: CASSLWTSWVSKNIQYF.

The table lists this clone with a few counts. The rearrangement links TRBV7-9 to TRBJ2-7; D is unclear. Trimming removed 5 bases at V and 2 bases at J, with 13 bases between. The CDR3 loop spans 14 amino acids. Germline V gene data show CDR1 as SEHNR and CDR2 as FQNEAQ (reference sequence). CDR3 sequence reads: CASSPRDKPYEQYF. The DNA of the CDR3 is TGTGCCAGCAGCCCCCGAGATAAACCCTACGAGCAGTACTTC. Using reference TRBV7-9 and TRBJ2-7 for the parts outside the CDR3, the full variable domain is DTGVSQNPRHKITKRGQNVTFRCDPISEHNRLYWYRQTLGQGPEFLTYFQNEAQLEKSRLLSDRFSAERPKGSFSTLEIQRTEQGDSAMYLCASSPRDKPYEQYFGPGTRLTVT.

The chain employs TRBV9 and TRBJ1-2; D remains unclear. Germline CDR1 reads SGDLS; CDR2 reads YYNGEE. The V end lost 0 bases, the J end lost 8 bases, and 11 bases lay between the germline ends. The CDR3 covers 13 residues. In nucleotides, the CDR3 is TGTGCCAGCAGCGTAGGGGCAGTATCAGGCTACACCTTC. This gives the protein CASSVGAVSGYTF.

This chain links TRBV24-1 with TRBJ2-1; D is perhaps TRBD1 (5 bases). The CDR3 covers 14 residues. Trimming removed 2 bases from V and 8 bases from J, with 12 bases in between. CDR1 and CDR2 (germline): KGHDR, SFDVKD. CDR3 sequence reads: CATSDSPGQHEQFF. CDR3 DNA sequence: TGTGCCACCAGTGATTCCCCAGGGCAACATGAGCAGTTCTTC.

The chain's CDR3 is CASSLGDREETQYF. The CDR3 region has the DNA TGTGCCAGCAGCTTAGGGGACAGGGAAGAGACCCAGTACTTC. V usage is TRBV5-4 and J usage is TRBJ2-5, with TRBD1 matching over 9 bases. Germline V CDR1 and CDR2: SGHNT, YYREEE (reference sequence). Trimming removed 2 bases from V and 3 bases from J; junction bases left unmatched: 2. This CDR3 contains 14 residues. Combining the CDR3 with reference TRBV5-4 and TRBJ2-5 gives the whole variable domain ETGVTQSPTHLIKTRGQQVTLRCSSQSGHNTVSWYQQALGQGPQFIFQYYREEENGRGNFPPRFSGLQFPNYSSELNVNALELDDSALYLCASSLGDREETQYFGPGTRLLVL.

This clone was counted a few times. V usage is TRBV28 and J usage is TRBJ2-3; tentative D call: TRBD1 (6 bases). V lost 2 bases to trimming and J lost 0 bases, with 9 bases between them. Germline V gene sequence: CDR1 MDHEN, CDR2 SYDVKM. CDR3 length equals 15 residues. The CDR3 protein is CASSLVGASTDTQYF. The CDR3 DNA reads as TGTGCCAGCAGTTTAGTGGGGGCTAGCACAGATACGCAGTATTTT.

The rearrangement uses TRBV7-8 and TRBJ1-5; D uncertain. Germline CDR1 is SGHVS and CDR2 is FQNEAQ. The V gene lost 5 bases and the J gene lost 2 bases, with 7 bases spanning the gap. This CDR3 is built from 13 residues. Here the CDR3 reads CASSPAGNQPQHF. The CDR3 bases are TGTGCCAGCAGCCCCGCGGGCAATCAGCCCCAGCATTTT.

The chain is built from TRBV4-1 and TRBJ2-3, with a possible D match to TRBD2 (7 bases). The V gene lost 0 bases and the J gene lost 1 base, with 14 bases spanning the gap. Germline V gene sequence: CDR1 MGHRA, CDR2 YSYEKL. The CDR3 sequence is 17 residues long. The CDR3 protein is CASSQDRGALGTDTQYF. The CDR3 nucleotides read TGCGCCAGCAGCCAAGATCGGGGGGCGTTGGGCACAGATACGCAGTATTTT.

The gene calls are TRBV3-1 (or the pseudogene TRBV3-2) and TRBJ2-5; D possibly corresponds to TRBD1 (5 bases). Germline V CDR1 and CDR2: LGHDT, YNNKEL (reference sequence). V was trimmed by 4 bases and J by 3 bases, leaving 15 bases between them. This CDR3 is built from 15 residues. The CDR3 loop is CASSPWQGLKETQYF. CDR3 DNA sequence: TGTGCCAGCAGCCCTTGGCAGGGCCTTAAAGAGACCCAGTACTTC.

The J gene is TRBJ2-7, the V gene TRBV5-1; 7 nucleotides line up with TRBD1. The CDR3 runs 15 residues. Trimming cost V 4 bases and J 7 bases; bases outside gene matches: 14. In germline, CDR1 is SGHRS, CDR2 YFSETQ. CDR3 sequence: CASSRDRDGAGEQYF. The CDR3 DNA follows: TGCGCCAGCAGCCGTGACAGGGATGGGGCTGGGGAGCAGTACTTC. The complete variable domain, with remaining parts taken from reference TRBV5-1 and TRBJ2-7, reads KAGVTQTPRYLIKTRGQQVTLSCSPISGHRSVSWYQQTPGQGLQFLFEYFSETQRNKGNFPGRFSGRQFSNSRSEMNVSTLELGDSALYLCASSRDRDGAGEQYFGPGTRLTVT.

The chain links TRBV2 to TRBJ1-6; D is ambiguous. With 3 bases removed from V and 0 bases from J, the gap between germline ends came to 12 bases. CDR1 and CDR2 (germline): SNHLY, FYNNEI. The CDR3 length is 17 residues. CDR3 in amino acids: CASSDDVRHSYNSPLHF. The CDR3 bases are TGTGCCAGCAGTGATGATGTCAGGCACTCCTATAATTCACCCCTCCACTTT.

The chain combines TRBV7-8 with TRBJ1-5, with a tentative D call TRBD1 (6 bases). The CDR3 length is 14 residues. The V gene's germline CDR1 is SGHVS and CDR2 FQNEAQ. The V end lost 5 bases, the J end lost 6 bases, and 14 bases lay between the germline ends. CDR3 sequence: CASSPIRGTQPQHF. The CDR3 nucleotides are TGTGCCAGCAGCCCCATCAGGGGTACTCAGCCCCAGCATTTT.

The chain employs TRBV14 and TRBJ1-1; unclear D gene. V was clipped by 5 bases and J by 3 bases, with 16 bases between them. The germline V gene has CDR1 SGHDN and CDR2 FVKESK. This CDR3 comprises 15 residues. The CDR3 here is CASSTRWGPHTEAFF. DNA for the CDR3: TGTGCCAGCAGCACTAGATGGGGTCCGCACACTGAAGCTTTCTTT.

The chain combines TRBV2 with TRBJ1-5; D might be TRBD1 (5 bases). The V and J ends lost 4 bases and 3 bases respectively, with 10 bases between them. Per germline, CDR1 SNHLY and CDR2 FYNNEI. The CDR3 covers 14 residues. Here the CDR3 reads CASSVDRYNQPQHF. The DNA for the CDR3 is TGTGCCAGCAGTGTTGACAGATACAATCAGCCCCAGCATTTT.

The genes are TRBV10-3 and TRBJ1-2; 9 nucleotides agree with TRBD1. This CDR3 is built from 16 residues. The V and J ends lost 10 bases and 4 bases, in that order; junction bases with no gene match: 16. Germline loops: CDR1 ENHRY, CDR2 SYGVKD. CDR3 sequence (DNA): TGTGCCACCGTCCCGGGACAGGGCTCTGTGGGCTATGGCTACACCTTC. Translating gives CATVPGQGSVGYGYTF.

This clone was seen a few times. J is TRBJ2-1 and V is TRBV27; the D gene is possibly TRBD2 (6 bases). CDR1 MNHEY and CDR2 SMNVEV come from the germline V gene (reference sequence). The ends were cut back, 7 bases at V and 0 bases at J, with 13 bases in the middle. CDR3 length: 15 residues. The CDR3 reads CASNFGGASYNEQFF. DNA for the CDR3: TGTGCCAGCAACTTTGGCGGGGCCTCCTACAATGAGCAGTTCTTC.

The gene calls are TRBV4-1 and TRBJ1-1, with a weak D call TRBD1 (5 bases). Trimming took off 4 bases at V and 5 bases at J, with 14 bases between the two ends. Germline CDR1 MGHRA, CDR2 YSYEKL. This CDR3 has 14 residues. The CDR3 region has the DNA TGCGCCAGCAGCCTCGCCAGGGTGGGTACTGAAGCTTTCTTT. This sequence encodes CASSLARVGTEAFF.

The V gene is TRBV6-5, the J gene TRBJ2-7, with D possibly being TRBD2 (5 bases). Looked up from germline, CDR1 is MNHEY and CDR2 is SVGAGI. This CDR3 has 13 residues. The ends were cut back, 7 bases at V and 7 bases at J, with 17 bases in the middle. The CDR3 here is CASKPGPPGEQYF. CDR3 in DNA: TGTGCCAGCAAGCCTGGCCCTCCGGGAGAGCAGTACTTC.

V gene TRBV7-8 combines with J gene TRBJ2-7; 8 nucleotides agree with TRBD1. Germline trimming cut 5 bases from V and 3 bases from J; bases unmatched to any gene: 3. Germline CDR1 is SGHVS and CDR2 is FQNEAQ. The CDR3 is 13 residues long. The DNA for the CDR3 is TGTGCCAGCAGCCGGACAGGGATCTACGAGCAGTACTTC. Its translation: CASSRTGIYEQYF.

CDR3: CASSEWGRLADYNEQFF. The CDR3 coding sequence is TGTGCCAGCAGTGAATGGGGAAGACTAGCGGATTACAATGAGCAGTTCTTC. This chain joins TRBV2 and TRBJ2-1, with TRBD2 identical over 9 bases. Per germline, CDR1 SNHLY and CDR2 FYNNEI. Unmatched junction bases numbered 9, after V lost 2 bases and J lost 4 bases. CDR3 length: 17 amino acids. The entire variable domain, with the rest obtained from reference TRBV2 and TRBJ2-1, is as follows: EPEVTQTPSHQVTQMGQEVILRCVPISNHLYFYWYRQILGQKVEFLVSFYNNEISEKSEIFDDQFSVERPDGSNFTLKIRSTKLEDSAMYFCASSEWGRLADYNEQFFGPGTRLTVL.

The genes are TRBV7-6 and TRBJ2-5, with 11 nucleotides matching TRBD2. The CDR3 is 18 amino acids. From germline, CDR1 is SGHVS and CDR2 FNYEAQ. The V and J ends lost 4 bases and 4 bases, in that order; junction bases with no gene match: 14. CDR3 DNA: TGTGCCAGCAGCTCTTTAGCGGGAGGGCTTTTCTTGCGAGAGACCCAGTACTTC. Residues: CASSSLAGGLFLRETQYF.

This chain connects TRBV18 to TRBJ1-2; 9 bases agree with TRBD1. CDR1 is KGHSH and CDR2 is LQKENI in the germline V gene. The CDR3 is 16 amino acids. The trim removed 2 bases at V and 4 bases at J, leaving 8 bases unmatched. The CDR3 reads CASSPDTGGWSYGYTF. The CDR3 nucleotides are TGTGCCAGCTCACCAGACACAGGGGGCTGGAGCTATGGCTACACCTTC.

This clone was recorded once. The chain couples TRBV5-1 to TRBJ2-1; 7 nucleotides line up with TRBD2. CDR1 SGHRS and CDR2 YFSETQ come from the germline V gene. The V and J ends lost 0 bases and 8 bases, in that order; junction bases with no gene match: 2. This CDR3 is 13 amino acids long. The CDR3 reads CASSLGTSDEQFF. CDR3 nucleotides: TGCGCCAGCAGCTTGGGCACTAGCGATGAGCAGTTCTTC.

The V gene is TRBV19, the J gene TRBJ1-1; D is perhaps TRBD1 (6 bases). Trimming took off 7 bases at V and 2 bases at J, with 14 bases between the two ends. CDR3 size: 14 residues. Per germline, CDR1 LNHDA and CDR2 SQIVND (reference sequence). The DNA for the CDR3 is TGTGCCAGTACCTCACAGGGCTTAAACACTGAAGCTTTCTTT. Its translation: CASTSQGLNTEAFF.

The chain recombines TRBV6-1 with TRBJ2-7; 12 bases agree with TRBD2. The germline gives CDR1 MNHNS, CDR2 SASEGT. This CDR3 region has 17 residues. The ends lost 1 base at V and 4 bases at J; junction bases unmatched: 8. The CDR3 coding sequence is TGTGCCAGCAGTGAAGAGTACCCTAGCGGGAGGGGGTACGAGCAGTACTTC. Amino acids: CASSEEYPSGRGYEQYF.

The V and J genes are TRBV19 and TRBJ2-3; the D gene is possibly TRBD2 (5 bases). The CDR3 extends over 15 amino acids. Germline V lookup: CDR1 LNHDA, CDR2 SQIVND (reference sequence). The ends were cut back, 11 bases at V and 6 bases at J, with 24 bases in the middle. The CDR3 DNA reads as TGTGCCCACGGAGAGGGCCCCGGTGCGGTGGATACGCAGTATTTT. It encodes CAHGEGPGAVDTQYF. Complete variable domain (other parts from reference TRBV19 and TRBJ2-3): DGGITQSPKYLFRKEGQNVTLSCEQNLNHDAMYWYRQDPGQGLRLIYYSQIVNDFQKGDIAEGYSVSREKKESFPLTVTSAQKNPTAFYLCAHGEGPGAVDTQYFGPGTRLTVL.

This clone was counted a few times. The V call is TRBV7-2, the J call TRBJ2-7, with 7 nucleotides matching TRBD1. V dropped 2 bases and J dropped 6; count of bases not matched to a gene: 4. The CDR3 totals 13 residues. Germline V gives CDR1 SGHTA, CDR2 FQGNSA. The DNA for the CDR3 is TGTGCCAGCAGCTTAACAGGGGCTCGCGAGCAGTACTTC. Translating gives CASSLTGAREQYF.

This sequence joins TRBV9 and TRBJ2-3; D perhaps matches TRBD1 (7 bases). V was trimmed by 0 bases and J by 3 bases, leaving 11 bases between them. Germline V CDR1 and CDR2: SGDLS, YYNGEE. The CDR3 runs 15 residues. This CDR3 reads CASSVGGTATDTQYF. Here the CDR3 DNA reads TGTGCCAGCAGCGTAGGCGGGACAGCTACAGATACGCAGTATTTT.

The chain carries TRBV18 and TRBJ2-3; 13 positions agree with TRBD2. This CDR3 is 18 amino acids long. The ends lost 1 base at V and 5 bases at J; junction bases unmatched: 9. Germline V lookup: CDR1 KGHSH, CDR2 LQKENI. CDR3 nucleotides: TGTGCCAGCTCACCACGCCAACTACTAGCGGGAGGGGGAGATACGCAGTATTTT. This gives the protein CASSPRQLLAGGGDTQYF.

This chain links TRBV6-6 with TRBJ1-1; 10 nucleotides line up with TRBD1. The CDR3 length is 16 residues. CDR1 is MNHNY, CDR2 SVGAGI, per germline (reference sequence). J lost 3 bases, V lost 2 bases, and 6 bases had no gene match. This CDR3 is CASSYLGQGVDTEAFF. CDR3 DNA sequence: TGTGCCAGCAGTTACCTAGGACAGGGGGTGGACACTGAAGCTTTCTTT.